This TCR beta chain was captured by sequencing in a study of blood T cell repertoires in COVID-19. Only in-frame clones appear in the TCRdb table, and some are missing; sequencing was by immunoSEQ multiplex PCR. In the table there are around 300,000 clones, 80% to 95% of which are singletons. The V end lost 2 bases, the J end lost 1 base, and 11 bases lay between the germline ends. The germline V gene has CDR1 SNHLY and CDR2 FYNNEI. The CDR3 has 16 residues. This clonotype was sampled from a woman in her twenties or thirties who had recovered from COVID-19. The rearrangement uses TRBV2 and TRBJ2-2, with D possibly being TRBD2 (6 bases). The sample taken for sequencing was PBMCs or T cells enriched from blood (not recorded which). The CDR3 is CASSEWGSGNTGELFF. The CDR3 DNA is TGTGCCAGCAGTGAATGGGGTAGCGGGAACACCGGGGAGCTGTTTTTT.